The 13 T cell receptor beta chains below were found in one sample sequenced in a study of memory CD4+ T cells and cytomegalovirus serostatus. Sequenced by immunoSEQ multiplex PCR; TCRdb stores in-frame clones only, minus some. The data show about 60,000 clones, around 81% seen once. Single viable CD3+CD4+CD8-CD45RO+ cells were sorted as the memory CD4+ T cells. Sequencing input: memory CD4+ T cells from blood. These receptors were obtained from an adult in good health and CMV-seronegative. Some clones in this sample may be carry-over from other donors' samples.

Here the CDR3 DNA reads TGCGCCAGCAGCCGTCACACAAATGAAAAACTGTTTTTT. Residues: CASSRHTNEKLFF. The chain employs TRBV4-3 and TRBJ1-4, with D unresolved. This CDR3 region has 13 residues. V lost 4 bases to trimming and J lost 5 bases, with 8 bases between them. The germline CDR1 and CDR2 sequences are LGHNA and YSLEER.

The rearrangement links TRBV2 to TRBJ1-6, with 8 bases that match TRBD1. V lost 5 bases and J lost 8; bases outside the gene matches: 5. Germline CDR1 is SNHLY and CDR2 is FYNNEI. The CDR3 covers 14 residues. CDR3 bases: TGTGCCAGCAGTCCTACAGGGGGAGATTCACCCCTCCACTTT. Amino acids: CASSPTGGDSPLHF.

This clone was seen a handful of times. This sequence joins TRBV5-6 and TRBJ2-7; 8 bases line up with TRBD1. CDR1 SGHDT and CDR2 YYEEEE come from the germline V gene. The V segment lost 2 bases and the J segment 2 bases; nucleotides outside the gene matches: 6. The CDR3 is 15 residues long. The CDR3 sequence: CASSFVTGGTYEQYF. Here the CDR3 DNA reads TGTGCCAGCAGCTTTGTAACAGGGGGGACCTACGAGCAGTACTTC.

The V gene is TRBV5-7, the J gene TRBJ2-7, with 10 bases aligning to TRBD1. TRBV5-7 is recorded as an ORF, its role being uncertain. This CDR3 is 19 amino acids long. Unmatched junction bases numbered 16, after V lost 2 bases and J lost 2 bases. CDR3: CASSFLTGQGYIPTYEQYF. The CDR3 bases are TGTGCCAGCAGCTTTCTAACGGGACAGGGGTACATCCCCACCTACGAGCAGTACTTC.

The chain carries TRBV5-1 and TRBJ1-1; TRBD1 might be the D (6 bases). CDR1 and CDR2 (germline): SGHRS, YFSETQ. Trimming took off 0 bases at V and 4 bases at J, with 13 bases between the two ends. This CDR3 has 15 residues. The CDR3 bases are TGCGCCAGCAGCTTGGAGATACAGGGACCCACTGAAGCTTTCTTT. It specifies CASSLEIQGPTEAFF.

This clone was counted a few times. This chain uses TRBV10-3 with TRBJ1-1; no definite D call. The CDR3 totals 11 residues. V lost 10 bases and J 3 bases, leaving 9 bases between the germline ends. Germline CDR1 is ENHRY and CDR2 is SYGVKD. CDR3 sequence: CATREDTEAFF. Here the CDR3 DNA reads TGTGCCACGAGGGAGGACACTGAAGCTTTCTTT.

The V gene is TRBV29-1, the J gene TRBJ2-1; 7 nucleotides line up with TRBD2. Germline V gene data show CDR1 as SQVTM and CDR2 as ANQGSEA. The CDR3 runs to 11 residues. V shed 7 bases, J shed 7 bases, and the junction held 4 bases outside the gene matches. CDR3 region: CSGYSGNEQFF. CDR3 bases: TGCAGCGGTTATAGCGGGAATGAGCAGTTCTTC.

This clone was observed a few times. J is TRBJ2-2 and V is TRBV30; D may be TRBD2 (5 bases). V lost 3 bases, J lost 4 bases, and 18 bases lay in between. The CDR3 loop spans 16 amino acids. CDR1 is GTSNPN, CDR2 SVGIG, per germline (reference sequence). CDR3 DNA: TGTGCCTGGAGAAGAGGGCGTGGGTTAGGCACCGGGGAGCTGTTTTTT. Translated: CAWRRGRGLGTGELFF. Filled out from reference TRBV30 and TRBJ2-2, the complete variable domain reads SQTIHQWPATLVQPVGSPLSLECTVEGTSNPNLYWYRQAAGRGLQLLFYSVGIGQISSEVPQNLSASRPQDRQFILSSKKLLLSDSGFYLCAWRRGRGLGTGELFFGEGSRLTVL.

The chain joins TRBV18 to TRBJ1-1, with 8 bases aligning to TRBD1. V shed 5 bases, J shed 3 bases, and the junction held 8 bases outside the gene matches. There are 15 residues in the CDR3. The V gene's germline CDR1 is KGHSH and CDR2 LQKENI. The CDR3 region has the DNA TGTGCCAGCTCATCATTTGGACAGGGCCACACTGAAGCTTTCTTT. Protein: CASSSFGQGHTEAFF.

The chain uses TRBV7-9 and TRBJ1-5; 7 nucleotides line up with TRBD1. The V gene's germline CDR1 is SEHNR and CDR2 FQNEAQ (reference sequence). Trimming removed 7 bases from V and 2 bases from J; junction bases left unmatched: 2. The CDR3 totals 13 residues. The CDR3: CASTGQGNQPQHF. The CDR3, as DNA: TGTGCCAGCACCGGACAGGGCAATCAGCCCCAGCATTTT.

The V call is TRBV28, the J call TRBJ2-5, with TRBD2 matching 9 bases. There are 14 residues in the CDR3. Looked up from germline, CDR1 is MDHEN and CDR2 is SYDVKM. After removal of 5 bases from V and 5 bases from J, the junction contained 6 bases not matched to a gene. In DNA, the CDR3 is TGTGCCAGCAGTCGGCCAGCGGGAGGCGAGACCCAGTACTTC. Its translation: CASSRPAGGETQYF.

The J gene is TRBJ1-4, the V gene TRBV7-9; D ambiguous. The CDR3 is 16 residues long. Germline CDR1 SEHNR, CDR2 FQNEAQ (reference sequence). Trimming removed 4 bases at V and 8 bases at J, with 20 bases between. CDR3 residues: CASSSPMAPRREKLFF. The CDR3 region has the DNA TGTGCCAGCAGCTCCCCTATGGCTCCACGCCGCGAAAAACTGTTTTTT.

The rearrangement uses TRBV6-1 and TRBJ2-7; D unresolved. This CDR3 is built from 11 residues. V lost 3 bases to trimming and J lost 10 bases, with 10 bases between them. The V gene's germline CDR1 is MNHNS and CDR2 SASEGT. CDR3 loop: CASSDVGYQYF. The CDR3 region has the DNA TGTGCCAGCAGTGATGTGGGATACCAGTACTTC.